These 21 T cell receptor beta chains originate from one sample sequenced in a study of shared clonotypes between healthy human individuals. Profiling relied on immunoSEQ multiplex PCR, and the TCRdb table lists in-frame clones only, not all of them. Here the sample spans about 600,000 clones, 98% being singletons. Terminally differentiated effector memory CD45RA+ cells were left out of the naive CD8 fraction, which was CD45RO-negative and positively selected for CCR7. Sequenced: naive CD8+ T cells sorted from blood. Receptor source: a man aged 30 to 45 in good health.

This clone was detected only once. The rearrangement links TRBV7-6 to TRBJ1-1, with D possibly matching TRBD1 (5 bases). CDR1 is SGHVS, CDR2 FNYEAQ, per germline. CDR3 size: 15 residues. V shed 0 bases and J shed 2 bases, with 10 bases lying between them. The chain's CDR3 is CASSLAIGDNTEAFF. CDR3 bases: TGTGCCAGCAGCTTAGCGATAGGGGACAACACTGAAGCTTTCTTT. The full variable domain, its missing parts supplied by reference TRBV7-6 and TRBJ1-1, is GAGVSQSPRYKVTKRGQDVALRCDPISGHVSLYWYRQALGQGPEFLTYFNYEAQQDKSGLPNDRFSAERPEGSISTLTIQRTEQRDSAMYRCASSLAIGDNTEAFFGQGTRLTVV.

As for this clone: Other DNA sequences in this sample translate to the same CDR3. The chain couples TRBV28 to TRBJ1-1; D call uncertain. The CDR3 runs 13 residues. Trimming removed 3 bases from V and 0 bases from J, with 5 bases in between. The germline V gene has CDR1 MDHEN and CDR2 SYDVKM. The CDR3: CASSLGMNTEAFF. CDR3 in DNA: TGTGCCAGCAGTTTGGGGATGAACACTGAAGCTTTCTTT. The whole variable domain, filled in from reference TRBV28 and TRBJ1-1, reads DVKVTQSSRYLVKRTGEKVFLECVQDMDHENMFWYRQDPGLGLRLIYFSYDVKMKEKGDIPEGYSVSREKKERFSLILESASTNQTSMYLCASSLGMNTEAFFGQGTRLTVV.

The chain is built from TRBV6-5 and TRBJ2-3; 11 bases agree with TRBD2. Germline trimming cut 2 bases from V and 3 bases from J; bases unmatched to any gene: 4. Per germline, CDR1 MNHEY and CDR2 SVGAGI. The CDR3 totals 16 residues. The CDR3 sequence: CASSYGIAGGTDTQYF. As DNA, the CDR3 is TGTGCCAGCAGTTACGGTATAGCGGGAGGGACAGATACGCAGTATTTT.

This clone has only one observation. The chain is built from TRBV29-1 and TRBJ1-1, with 7 bases that match TRBD1. V dropped 7 bases and J dropped 3; count of bases not matched to a gene: 8. Germline values: CDR1 SQVTM, CDR2 ANQGSEA. The CDR3 sequence is 13 residues long. CDR3 sequence: CSAETGWDTEAFF. CDR3 DNA sequence: TGCAGCGCGGAGACAGGGTGGGACACTGAAGCTTTCTTT.

About this clone: Germline and junction disagree at one end, which may indicate a read error. The rearrangement joins TRBV5-1 to TRBJ2-3; D remains unclear. CDR1 is SGHRS and CDR2 is YFSETQ in the germline V gene. The CDR3 is 11 residues long. In DNA form, the CDR3 reads TGCACCAGCAGCTCCGAACATACGCAGTATTTT. It encodes CTSSSEHTQYF.

This chain uses TRBV10-2 with TRBJ2-7; perhaps TRBD1 as D (6 bases). Trimming left V 7 bases short and J 4 bases short, with 23 bases between. Germline V gene lookup returns CDR1 WSHSY and CDR2 SAAADI. CDR3 length: 16 residues. This CDR3 is CASTPGTTGIGYEQYF. The CDR3 DNA is TGCGCCAGCACCCCTGGGACCACAGGGATCGGGTACGAGCAGTACTTC.

The chain joins TRBV4-3 to TRBJ2-7; D call uncertain. The CDR3 spans 14 residues. Germline CDR1 LGHNA, CDR2 YSLEER. V shed 0 bases and J shed 3 bases, with 9 bases lying between them. Here the CDR3 reads CASSQDRGYYEQYF. The CDR3 coding sequence is TGCGCCAGCAGCCAAGACAGAGGCTACTACGAGCAGTACTTC.

V gene TRBV4-1 combines with J gene TRBJ2-5; 10 nucleotides align to TRBD2. This CDR3 has 18 amino acids. The germline V gene has CDR1 MGHRA and CDR2 YSYEKL. The V gene end was trimmed by 0 bases and the J gene end by 10 bases; junction bases not matched to a gene: 17. CDR3 DNA sequence: TGCGCCAGCAGCCAAGATCCCCAAGGGCTAGCGGGAGCCCTCGGCCAGTACTTC. As protein: CASSQDPQGLAGALGQYF.

The chain joins TRBV14 to TRBJ2-6; TRBD1 aligns across 8 bases. The junction had 15 bases not matched to a gene; V was cut back by 2 bases and J by 0 bases. This CDR3 is 21 amino acids long. The germline V gene has CDR1 SGHDN and CDR2 FVKESK. The CDR3 loop is CASSQTPPTGQVFSGANVLTF. DNA for the CDR3: TGTGCCAGCAGCCAAACCCCCCCCACGGGACAGGTCTTCTCTGGGGCCAACGTCCTGACTTTC. The full variable domain, its missing parts supplied by reference TRBV14 and TRBJ2-6, is EAGVTQFPSHSVIEKGQTVTLRCDPISGHDNLYWYRRVMGKEIKFLLHFVKESKQDESGMPNNRFLAERTGGTYSTLKVQPAELEDSGVYFCASSQTPPTGQVFSGANVLTFGAGSRLTVL.

The chain is built from TRBV4-2 and TRBJ2-1, with TRBD2 as a possible D gene (6 bases). This CDR3 is 14 amino acids long. Germline CDR1 and CDR2: LGHNA and YNFKEQ. V gave up 6 bases and J gave up 6 bases, with 15 bases separating them. CDR3: CASRTAGSFNEQFF. CDR3 DNA sequence: TGTGCCAGCAGGACAGCCGGGAGTTTCAATGAGCAGTTCTTC.

The chain couples TRBV5-1 to TRBJ2-2; TRBD2 is a possible D gene (6 bases). V lost 3 bases to trimming and J lost 4 bases, with 7 bases between them. CDR3 length: 13 residues. CDR1 is SGHRS and CDR2 is YFSETQ in the germline V gene. The CDR3 region has the DNA TGCGCCAGCAGCTCGGAGGGCACCGGGGAGCTGTTTTTT. Amino acid sequence: CASSSEGTGELFF.

On this clone: The same CDR3 can be traced to other DNA sequences in this sample. The V call is TRBV15, the J call TRBJ2-7; possible D gene TRBD1, 7 bases. The CDR3 totals 13 residues. The V gene's germline CDR1 is LNHNV and CDR2 YYDKDF (reference sequence). Between the trimmed V and J ends, which lost 1 base and 5 bases, there was a span of 9 bases. CDR3 sequence reads: CATSRVRGDEQYF. CDR3 sequence (DNA): TGTGCCACCAGCAGAGTCAGGGGGGACGAGCAGTACTTC.

The chain is built from TRBV29-1 and TRBJ2-1; TRBD1 might be the D (5 bases). Germline V lookup: CDR1 SQVTM, CDR2 ANQGSEA. This CDR3 has 14 residues. Trimming shortened V by 1 base and J by 3 bases, and 10 bases separated the two germline ends. DNA of the CDR3: TGCAGCGTTGAAGGGCAGGGAATCTACAATGAGCAGTTCTTC. Protein: CSVEGQGIYNEQFF.

The chain combines TRBV28 with TRBJ2-2, with D unclear. CDR1 and CDR2 (germline): MDHEN, SYDVKM. The CDR3 covers 13 residues. V gave up 4 bases and J gave up 0 bases, with 3 bases separating them. CDR3: CASSSANTGELFF. The CDR3 DNA sequence: TGTGCCAGCAGTTCAGCGAACACCGGGGAGCTGTTTTTT. Full variable domain (outside the CDR3, taken from reference TRBV28 and TRBJ2-2): DVKVTQSSRYLVKRTGEKVFLECVQDMDHENMFWYRQDPGLGLRLIYFSYDVKMKEKGDIPEGYSVSREKKERFSLILESASTNQTSMYLCASSSANTGELFFGEGSRLTVL.

The chain couples TRBV18 to TRBJ2-1; D not resolved. The CDR3 loop spans 16 amino acids. Looked up from germline, CDR1 is KGHSH and CDR2 is LQKENI. V was clipped by 3 bases and J by 0 bases, with 12 bases between them. DNA of the CDR3: TGTGCCAGCTCACCCAGCGTCCCCGGCTCCTACAATGAGCAGTTCTTC. This translates into CASSPSVPGSYNEQFF.

V usage is TRBV5-4 and J usage is TRBJ2-7, with 12 positions matching TRBD2. V lost 5 bases and J lost 3; bases outside the gene matches: 12. CDR3 length: 17 amino acids. The germline V gene encodes CDR1 SGHNT and CDR2 YYREEE (reference sequence). CDR3 coding DNA: TGTGCCAGCAGAGCCGGGACTAGCGGGTTGGGGGGCTACGAGCAGTACTTC. This encodes CASRAGTSGLGGYEQYF.

The chain uses TRBV7-9 and TRBJ2-7; 7 nucleotides match TRBD2. The CDR3 runs 14 residues. J gave up 4 bases and V 5 bases, and 8 bases lay outside the gene matches. CDR1 and CDR2 from the germline V gene are SEHNR and FQNEAQ (reference sequence). As DNA, the CDR3 is TGTGCCAGCAGCCACGGCGGGAGAGCTTACGAGCAGTACTTC. Amino acids: CASSHGGRAYEQYF.

The chain links TRBV9 to TRBJ2-1; D may be TRBD1 (5 bases). The CDR3 has 14 residues. V was pared by 0 bases and J by 5 bases, with 9 bases between. CDR1 SGDLS and CDR2 YYNGEE come from the germline V gene. The CDR3 DNA is TGTGCCAGCAGCGTAGAGGGGCTCGACAATGAGCAGTTCTTC. It encodes CASSVEGLDNEQFF.

The gene calls are TRBV7-9 and TRBJ1-4; no reliable D call. The CDR3 is made up of 13 amino acids. The V gene lost 0 bases and the J gene lost 6 bases, with 5 bases spanning the gap. Per germline, CDR1 SEHNR and CDR2 FQNEAQ (reference sequence). In nucleotides, the CDR3 is TGTGCCAGCAGCTTAGCGCTAGATGAAAAACTGTTTTTT. It is translated as CASSLALDEKLFF. The whole variable domain, remainder taken from reference TRBV7-9 and TRBJ1-4, is DTGVSQNPRHKITKRGQNVTFRCDPISEHNRLYWYRQTLGQGPEFLTYFQNEAQLEKSRLLSDRFSAERPKGSFSTLEIQRTEQGDSAMYLCASSLALDEKLFFGSGTQLSVL.

This chain connects TRBV28 to TRBJ2-1, with TRBD2 identical over 10 bases. V lost 3 bases to trimming and J lost 3 bases; unmatched junction nucleotides: 8. This CDR3 spans 17 amino acids. CDR1 and CDR2 from the germline V gene are MDHEN and SYDVKM. The CDR3 is CASSFWASGSIYNEQFF. In DNA form, the CDR3 reads TGTGCCAGCAGTTTCTGGGCTAGCGGGAGTATCTACAATGAGCAGTTCTTC.

The V call is TRBV5-4, the J call TRBJ2-2; 8 bases align to TRBD2. V lost 0 bases, J lost 8 bases, and 6 bases stayed unmatched. CDR3 size: 15 residues. The V gene's germline CDR1 is SGHNT and CDR2 YYREEE (reference sequence). The CDR3 region has the DNA TGTGCCAGCAGCTTGGTTCCGGGAGGGGCTGGGGAGCTGTTTTTT. It specifies CASSLVPGGAGELFF. The complete variable domain, with remaining parts taken from reference TRBV5-4 and TRBJ2-2, reads ETGVTQSPTHLIKTRGQQVTLRCSSQSGHNTVSWYQQALGQGPQFIFQYYREEENGRGNFPPRFSGLQFPNYSSELNVNALELDDSALYLCASSLVPGGAGELFFGEGSRLTVL.